These 8 T cell receptor beta chains came from one sample sequenced in a study of cytomegalovirus exposure and HLA in healthy donors. The PCR made use of 60 Vbeta and 13 Jbeta primers. Measured with immunoSEQ multiplex PCR; TCRdb has only the in-frame clones, and not every one. The table records some 160,000 clones, roughly 80% of them present only once. The material sequenced was PBMCs. The receptors derive from a man aged 45-60 years in good health and CMV-seropositive.

This sequence joins TRBV6-6 and TRBJ2-7; D might be TRBD1 (5 bases). This CDR3 has 14 residues. Germline assignment: CDR1 MNHNY and CDR2 SVGAGI (reference sequence). The V gene lost 6 bases and the J gene lost 2 bases, with 14 bases spanning the gap. CDR3 nucleotide sequence: TGTGCCAGCAGAACAACAGGTGATACCTACGAGCAGTACTTC. Translating gives CASRTTGDTYEQYF.

The V call is TRBV7-9, the J call TRBJ2-3; TRBD2 might be the D (6 bases). Trimming removed 7 bases from V and 1 base from J, with 18 bases in between. This CDR3 has 16 residues. Looked up from germline, CDR1 is SEHNR and CDR2 is FQNEAQ (reference sequence). The CDR3 DNA follows: TGTGCCAGCACTCGCCTGGGCGGGGCCGGCACAGATACGCAGTATTTT. Translation gives CASTRLGGAGTDTQYF.

The rearrangement uses TRBV27 and TRBJ1-4; D may be TRBD1 (6 bases). Germline V gene lookup returns CDR1 MNHEY and CDR2 SMNVEV (reference sequence). This CDR3 region has 15 residues. V dropped 5 bases and J dropped 11 bases, with 21 bases sitting between them. CDR3 sequence: CASSPSGGAPVKLFF. CDR3 coding DNA: TGTGCCAGCAGTCCATCGGGGGGGGCCCCCGTGAAACTGTTTTTT.

V gene TRBV2 combines with J gene TRBJ1-2; no firm D call. V shed 1 base and J shed 3 bases, with 9 bases lying between them. Germline CDR1 reads SNHLY; CDR2 reads FYNNEI. The CDR3 has 14 residues. For the CDR3, the DNA is TGTGCCAGCAGTGAAGTGCAGTTGGACTATGGCTACACCTTC. Its protein is CASSEVQLDYGYTF. Looking up the rest from reference TRBV2 and TRBJ1-2 gives the full variable domain: EPEVTQTPSHQVTQMGQEVILRCVPISNHLYFYWYRQILGQKVEFLVSFYNNEISEKSEIFDDQFSVERPDGSNFTLKIRSTKLEDSAMYFCASSEVQLDYGYTFGSGTRLTVV.

The rearrangement uses TRBV7-6 and TRBJ1-4; the D gene is possibly TRBD1 (5 bases). Germline V gives CDR1 SGHVS, CDR2 FNYEAQ. V lost 5 bases, J lost 4 bases, and 11 bases lay in between. This CDR3 is 14 amino acids long. The DNA for the CDR3 is TGTGCCAGCAGCCGTCAGGGCGATAATGAAAAACTGTTTTTT. It translates to CASSRQGDNEKLFF.

The chain has TRBV28 and TRBJ1-3, with unresolved D. The germline V gene encodes CDR1 MDHEN and CDR2 SYDVKM. V gave up 8 bases and J gave up 0 bases, with 8 bases separating them. CDR3 size: 13 residues. CDR3 in DNA: TGTGCCAGCGGCGGGCACTCTGGAAACACCATATATTTT. Translating it yields CASGGHSGNTIYF. Based on the CDR3 plus reference TRBV28 and TRBJ1-3, the full variable domain is DVKVTQSSRYLVKRTGEKVFLECVQDMDHENMFWYRQDPGLGLRLIYFSYDVKMKEKGDIPEGYSVSREKKERFSLILESASTNQTSMYLCASGGHSGNTIYFGEGSWLTVV.

The chain links TRBV7-8 to TRBJ2-7, with 9 bases aligning to TRBD1. The CDR3 covers 15 residues. Germline V gives CDR1 SGHVS, CDR2 FQNEAQ. The trim removed 4 bases at V and 3 bases at J, leaving 7 bases unmatched. The CDR3: CASSSRDRVNYEQYF. In DNA, the CDR3 is TGTGCCAGCAGCTCTCGGGACAGGGTAAACTACGAGCAGTACTTC.

The CDR3 is CASSPGHGDGYGYTF. The CDR3 region has the DNA TGTGCCAGCTCACCTGGACATGGCGATGGGTATGGCTACACCTTC. The chain joins TRBV18 to TRBJ1-2; a weak D match, TRBD1 (5 bases). CDR1 is KGHSH, CDR2 LQKENI, per germline. Trimming left V 3 bases short and J 5 bases short, with 16 bases between. The CDR3 is 15 residues long.